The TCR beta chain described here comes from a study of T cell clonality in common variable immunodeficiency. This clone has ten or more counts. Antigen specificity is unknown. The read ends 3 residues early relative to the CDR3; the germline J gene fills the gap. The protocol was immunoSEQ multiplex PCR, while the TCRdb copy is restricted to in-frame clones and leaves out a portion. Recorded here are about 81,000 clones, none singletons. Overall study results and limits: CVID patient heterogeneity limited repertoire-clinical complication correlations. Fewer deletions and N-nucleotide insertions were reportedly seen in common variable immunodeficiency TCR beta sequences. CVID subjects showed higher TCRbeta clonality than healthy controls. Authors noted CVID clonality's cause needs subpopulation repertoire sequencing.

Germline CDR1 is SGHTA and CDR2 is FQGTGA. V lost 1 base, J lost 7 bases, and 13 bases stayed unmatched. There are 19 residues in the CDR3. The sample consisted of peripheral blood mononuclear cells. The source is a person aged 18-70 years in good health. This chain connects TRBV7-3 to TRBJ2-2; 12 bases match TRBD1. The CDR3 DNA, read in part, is TGTGCCAGCAGCTTAAGGGAGTGGGACAGGGGGCGCTTCGACGGGGAG. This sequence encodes CASSLREWDRGRFDGE. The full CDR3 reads CASSLREWDRGRFDGELFF.